A single sample is the source of the 16 T cell receptor beta chains below, sequenced in a study of control samples from healthy donors and cancer patients. Some clones are missing from TCRdb's copy, which holds only in-frame ones; the method was immunoSEQ multiplex PCR. Of about 140,000 clones in the sample, 75% to 95% were seen once. Sequences were obtained from blood. These receptors originate from a man in his thirties or forties in good health.

This rearrangement joins TRBV2 to TRBJ1-4; D is perhaps TRBD1 (5 bases). Trimming left V 7 bases short and J 5 bases short, with 17 bases between. CDR3 length: 15 amino acids. CDR1 is SNHLY, CDR2 FYNNEI, per germline. CDR3 sequence reads: CASIDVGTGNEKLFF. Here the CDR3 DNA reads TGTGCCAGCATCGACGTGGGGACCGGGAATGAAAAACTGTTTTTT.

The V call is TRBV7-9, the J call TRBJ2-7; D ambiguous. From germline, CDR1 is SEHNR and CDR2 FQNEAQ (reference sequence). V lost 5 bases, J lost 3 bases, and 14 bases lay in between. CDR3 length: 14 amino acids. The DNA for the CDR3 is TGTGCCAGCAGCCCTCCCCAGGTTGACTACGAGCAGTACTTC. It codes for CASSPPQVDYEQYF.

A few counts support this clone. The chain joins TRBV7-8 to TRBJ2-5; 8 bases line up with TRBD2. V dropped 5 bases and J dropped 4; count of bases not matched to a gene: 3. The CDR3 contains 13 residues. In germline, CDR1 is SGHVS, CDR2 FQNEAQ. This CDR3 is CASSPGGRETQYF. The DNA for the CDR3 is TGTGCCAGCAGCCCGGGGGGGAGAGAGACCCAGTACTTC.

This chain joins TRBV20-1 and TRBJ1-5; D is possibly TRBD1 (5 bases). The CDR3 length is 15 residues. The germline V and J ends were trimmed by 3 bases and 1 base, with 13 bases remaining between them. Germline CDR1 and CDR2: DFQATT and SNEGSKA (reference sequence). The CDR3 DNA reads TGCAGTGCTAGTTTCGACGGGGGGAGCAATCAGCCCCAGCATTTT. It encodes CSASFDGGSNQPQHF.

This clone was detected only once. The chain employs TRBV5-6 and TRBJ2-3; D is possibly TRBD2 (7 bases). The length of the CDR3 is 15 residues. Germline CDR1 reads SGHDT; CDR2 reads YYEEEE. Trimming removed 1 base at V and 1 base at J, with 10 bases between. CDR3 protein: CASSLRGGGTDTQYF. CDR3 coding DNA: TGTGCCAGCAGCTTGAGGGGGGGCGGCACAGATACGCAGTATTTT. Together with reference TRBV5-6 and TRBJ2-3, the CDR3 gives the full variable domain: DAGVTQSPTHLIKTRGQQVTLRCSPKSGHDTVSWYQQALGQGPQFIFQYYEEEERQRGNFPDRFSGHQFPNYSSELNVNALLLGDSALYLCASSLRGGGTDTQYFGPGTRLTVL.

This chain's CDR3 is CATSDGGEVVGTNEKLFF. CDR3 coding DNA: TGTGCCACCAGTGATGGCGGGGAGGTGGTAGGGACTAATGAAAAACTGTTTTTT. This chain joins TRBV24-1 and TRBJ1-4; no firm D call. The ends were cut back, 3 bases at V and 2 bases at J, with 18 bases in the middle. Germline V gives CDR1 KGHDR, CDR2 SFDVKD. The CDR3 extends over 18 amino acids.

V usage is TRBV5-5 and J usage is TRBJ2-2, with 8 bases lining up with TRBD1. The ends lost 1 base at V and 4 bases at J; junction bases unmatched: 9. Germline V gene sequence: CDR1 SGHKS, CDR2 YYEKEE (reference sequence). This CDR3 spans 17 amino acids. CDR3 DNA: TGTGCCAGCAGCTTGTACCCGGACAGGGCATTCACCGGGGAGCTGTTTTTT. This encodes CASSLYPDRAFTGELFF.

The chain carries TRBV6-5 and TRBJ1-1; no definite D call. The V gene's germline CDR1 is MNHEY and CDR2 SVGAGI. The CDR3 sequence is 16 residues long. Trimming stripped 0 bases from V and 0 bases from J, with 11 bases between. CDR3: CASSYSSISMNTEAFF. The CDR3 bases are TGTGCCAGCAGTTACTCGTCCATCTCAATGAACACTGAAGCTTTCTTT.

The gene calls are TRBV2 and TRBJ2-7, with 7 nucleotides matching TRBD1. V gave up 9 bases and J gave up 1 base; unmatched junction bases: 6. The CDR3 runs to 13 residues. Per the germline V gene, CDR1 is SNHLY and CDR2 is FYNNEI. The CDR3: CASTGATSYEQYF. Here the CDR3 DNA reads TGTGCCAGTACAGGGGCGACGTCCTACGAGCAGTACTTC.

The CDR3 nucleotides are TGTGCCAGCAGTATGAACAGGGGTCATAATTCACCCCTCCACTTT. Translating it yields CASSMNRGHNSPLHF. This chain uses TRBV6-5 with TRBJ1-6, with 7 positions matching TRBD1. The CDR3 loop spans 15 amino acids. Per germline, CDR1 MNHEY and CDR2 SVGAGI. The V segment lost 5 bases and the J segment 5 bases; nucleotides outside the gene matches: 6.

The chain has TRBV11-2 and TRBJ2-3, with 8 bases identical to TRBD2. Losses at the gene ends were 4 bases for V and 2 bases for J; bases not matched to a gene: 5. CDR1 SGHAT and CDR2 FQNNGV come from the germline V gene. The CDR3 sequence is 15 residues long. This CDR3 is CASSSLGGATDTQYF. The CDR3 DNA sequence: TGTGCCAGCAGCTCCCTCGGGGGGGCCACAGATACGCAGTATTTT.

The rearrangement uses TRBV16 and TRBJ2-1; 10 bases agree with TRBD2. Germline V gene sequence: CDR1 KGHSY, CDR2 FQNENV. This CDR3 comprises 13 residues. The ends lost 3 bases at V and 8 bases at J; junction bases unmatched: 1. The CDR3 loop is CASSHLAGDEQFF. CDR3 DNA: TGTGCCAGCAGCCATCTAGCGGGGGATGAGCAGTTCTTC.

The rearrangement links TRBV12-3 or TRBV12-4 to TRBJ1-2; TRBD1 might be the D (5 bases). The CDR3 is made up of 12 amino acids. The V end was cut by 5 bases, the J end by 4 bases, with 8 bases between. Here the CDR3 reads CASSGTVYGYTF. Written as DNA, the CDR3 is TGTGCCAGCAGTGGGACGGTCTATGGCTACACCTTC.

The chain has TRBV27 and TRBJ2-3; a weak D match, TRBD1 (6 bases). This CDR3 region has 17 residues. V was pared by 3 bases and J by 2 bases, with 18 bases between. Per germline, CDR1 MNHEY and CDR2 SMNVEV (reference sequence). CDR3: CASSFSQGRVFTDTQYF. The CDR3 nucleotides are TGTGCCAGCAGTTTTTCCCAGGGGAGAGTTTTCACAGATACGCAGTATTTT.

The V and J genes are TRBV9 and TRBJ2-3; no firm D call. CDR1 SGDLS and CDR2 YYNGEE come from the germline V gene. This CDR3 contains 15 residues. With 3 bases removed from V and 10 bases from J, the gap between germline ends came to 21 bases. CDR3 protein: CASSEAPYKSSPQYF. The CDR3 DNA is TGTGCCAGCAGCGAGGCCCCCTATAAATCCAGTCCGCAGTATTTT.

V gene TRBV7-2 combines with J gene TRBJ2-3, with D uncertain. Trimming pared 5 bases from V and 5 bases from J, leaving 11 bases between. The CDR3 spans 13 residues. Germline V lookup: CDR1 SGHTA, CDR2 FQGNSA. The chain's CDR3 is CASSLGVLDTQYF. CDR3 sequence (DNA): TGTGCCAGCAGCCTTGGGGTGTTAGATACGCAGTATTTT.